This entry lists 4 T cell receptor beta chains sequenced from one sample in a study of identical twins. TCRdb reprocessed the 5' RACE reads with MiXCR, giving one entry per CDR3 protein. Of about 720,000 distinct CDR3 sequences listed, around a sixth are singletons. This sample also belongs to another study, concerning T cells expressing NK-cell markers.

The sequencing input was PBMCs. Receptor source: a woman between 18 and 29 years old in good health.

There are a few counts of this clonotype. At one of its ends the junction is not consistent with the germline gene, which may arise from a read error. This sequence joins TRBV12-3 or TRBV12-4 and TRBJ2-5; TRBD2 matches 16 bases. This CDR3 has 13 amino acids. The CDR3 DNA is TGTGCCAGCAGTGCCGGGACTAGCGGGGGGGTCCACTTC. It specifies CASSAGTSGGVHF.

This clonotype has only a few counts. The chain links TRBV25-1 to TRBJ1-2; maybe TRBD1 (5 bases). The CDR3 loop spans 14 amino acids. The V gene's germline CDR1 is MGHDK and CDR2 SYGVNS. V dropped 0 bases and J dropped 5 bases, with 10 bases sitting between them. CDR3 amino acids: CASSEYNGAYGYTF. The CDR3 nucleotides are TGTGCCAGCAGTGAATATAATGGGGCGTATGGCTACACCTTC.

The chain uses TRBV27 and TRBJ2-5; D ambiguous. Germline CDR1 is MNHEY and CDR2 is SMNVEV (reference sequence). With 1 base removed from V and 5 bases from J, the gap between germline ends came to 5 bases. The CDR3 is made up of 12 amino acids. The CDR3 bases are TGTGCCAGCAGTTTATATCGGGAGACCCAGTACTTC. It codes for CASSLYRETQYF.

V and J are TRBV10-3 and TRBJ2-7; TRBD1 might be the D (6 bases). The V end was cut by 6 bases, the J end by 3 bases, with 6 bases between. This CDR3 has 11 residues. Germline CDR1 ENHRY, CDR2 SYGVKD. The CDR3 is CAIRDSYEQYF. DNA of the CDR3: TGTGCCATCAGGGACAGCTACGAGCAGTACTTC.